A single TCR beta chain is shown here with its context. The sample belongs to a study of identifying expanded T cells in peripheral blood. V was pared by 5 bases and J by 9 bases, with 11 bases between. This CDR3 has 12 amino acids. Germline V gene lookup returns CDR1 SGHTA and CDR2 FQGNSA. Repertoires were generated with immunoSEQ multiplex PCR, while TCRdb's copy carries only in-frame clones and drops some. The sample shows tens of thousands of clones, around 90% of them seen only once. The V call is TRBV7-2, the J call TRBJ1-5; no clear D. Sequenced input: blood. The sequence derives from a person aged 18-70 years in good health. CDR3 sequence (DNA): TGTGCCAGCAGCCGCCTACTCGGGCCCCAGCATTTT. The encoded protein is CASSRLLGPQHF.